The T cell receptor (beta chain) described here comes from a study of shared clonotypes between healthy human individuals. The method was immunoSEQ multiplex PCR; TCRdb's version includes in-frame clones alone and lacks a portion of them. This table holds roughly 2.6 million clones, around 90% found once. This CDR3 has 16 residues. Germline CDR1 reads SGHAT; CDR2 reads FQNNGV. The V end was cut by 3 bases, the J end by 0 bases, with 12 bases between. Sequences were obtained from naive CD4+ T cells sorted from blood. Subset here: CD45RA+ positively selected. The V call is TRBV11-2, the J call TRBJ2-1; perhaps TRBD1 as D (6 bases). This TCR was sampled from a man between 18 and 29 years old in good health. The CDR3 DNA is TGTGCCAGCAGCTTTAGGGGGACGGGCTCCTACAATGAGCAGTTCTTC. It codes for CASSFRGTGSYNEQFF.